The 24 T cell receptor beta chains presented below share a single source sample, sequenced in a study of CD8 T cells in Susac syndrome. RNA, at roughly 0.45 to 1 ug, was reverse transcribed with random hexamers. TCRdb reprocessed the immunoSEQ multiplex PCR reads with MiXCR, giving one entry per CDR3 protein. The repertoire holds about 89,000 distinct CDR3 sequences, with 85% to 95% as singletons. The sample taken for sequencing was CD8+ T cells from PBMCs. These receptors were obtained from a human donor in good health.

The chain employs TRBV7-2 and TRBJ1-1; the match to TRBD1 covers 8 bases. The CDR3 contains 17 residues. V gave up 3 bases and J gave up 0 bases; unmatched junction bases: 9. In germline, CDR1 is SGHTA, CDR2 FQGNSA. This chain's CDR3 is CASSFLGQGSMNTEAFF. The CDR3 nucleotides read TGTGCCAGCAGCTTCCTAGGACAGGGATCCATGAACACTGAAGCTTTCTTT.

This chain links TRBV27 with TRBJ2-1; TRBD1 agrees at 8 bases. Germline lookup yields CDR1 MNHEY and CDR2 SMNVEV (reference sequence). CDR3 length equals 12 residues. Unmatched junction bases numbered 0, after V lost 4 bases and J lost 7 bases. The chain's CDR3 is CASSWTGNEQFF. As DNA, the CDR3 is TGTGCCAGCAGTTGGACAGGGAATGAGCAGTTCTTC.

The chain joins TRBV13 to TRBJ2-7; D is ambiguous. Germline V gene sequence: CDR1 PRHDT, CDR2 FYEKMQ (reference sequence). V lost 5 bases, J lost 1 base, and 6 bases lay in between. The CDR3 extends over 12 amino acids. The CDR3, as DNA: TGTGCCAGCAGCCCAAGATCCTACGAGCAGTACTTC. Encoded protein: CASSPRSYEQYF.

J is TRBJ2-7 and V is TRBV14, with a weak D call TRBD2 (6 bases). This CDR3 has 15 amino acids. V was shortened by 4 bases and J by 7 bases, with 20 bases between the two germline ends. CDR1 is SGHDN, CDR2 FVKESK, per germline. CDR3 nucleotide sequence: TGTGCCAGCAGCCCTCCTAGGGGCTTACGGGGGGAGCAGTACTTC. As protein: CASSPPRGLRGEQYF.

The CDR3 loop reads CSVTTGNTEAFF. In DNA, the CDR3 is TGCAGCGTCACAACAGGGAACACTGAAGCTTTCTTT. The V and J genes are TRBV29-1 and TRBJ1-1; tentatively, D is TRBD1 (5 bases). The length of the CDR3 is 12 residues. V lost 6 bases to trimming and J lost 1 base, with 9 bases between them. The V gene's germline CDR1 is SQVTM and CDR2 ANQGSEA.

V and J are TRBV12-3 or TRBV12-4 and TRBJ1-1, with D maybe TRBD1 (5 bases). The CDR3 runs to 14 residues. Trimming stripped 5 bases from V and 10 bases from J, with 20 bases between. In DNA form, the CDR3 reads TGTGCCAGCAGTGATTCACCAGGGACCCCGGGAGCTTTCTTT. As protein: CASSDSPGTPGAFF.

The chain is built from TRBV3-1 and TRBJ2-7; a possible D gene is TRBD2 (6 bases). Germline CDR1 reads LGHDT; CDR2 reads YNNKEL (reference sequence). Trimming stripped 3 bases from V and 3 bases from J, with 12 bases between. This CDR3 has 14 residues. CDR3: CASSHGTGNYEQYF. For the CDR3, the DNA is TGTGCCAGCAGCCACGGGACTGGCAACTACGAGCAGTACTTC.

Only one count was recorded for this clonotype. The chain employs TRBV20-1 and TRBJ2-7, with D unclear. Trimming left V 3 bases short and J 6 bases short, with 12 bases between. Germline CDR1 is DFQATT and CDR2 is SNEGSKA (reference sequence). The CDR3 covers 12 residues. The CDR3 loop is CSARQFSGEQYF. The CDR3 coding sequence is TGCAGTGCTAGGCAATTCTCAGGCGAGCAGTACTTC.

The chain combines TRBV7-6 with TRBJ1-1; D not certain. Per germline, CDR1 SGHVS and CDR2 FNYEAQ. The CDR3 covers 16 residues. V gave up 5 bases and J gave up 5 bases, with 21 bases separating them. In DNA form, the CDR3 reads TGTGCCAGCAGCCCTTTGAAGGGTCCCCAGAGGACTGAAGCTTTCTTT. Translation: CASSPLKGPQRTEAFF.

V and J are TRBV29-1 and TRBJ1-4, with D possibly TRBD1 on 6 matching bases. This CDR3 region has 11 residues. V was cut by 6 bases and J by 12 bases, with 14 bases left in between. CDR1 and CDR2 (germline): SQVTM, ANQGSEA. The CDR3 reads CSVPKGVELFF. CDR3 DNA: TGCAGCGTCCCTAAGGGGGTGGAACTGTTTTTT. Based on the CDR3 plus reference TRBV29-1 and TRBJ1-4, the full variable domain is SAVISQKPSRDICQRGTSLTIQCQVDSQVTMMFWYRQQPGQSLTLIATANQGSEATYESGFVIDKFPISRPNLTFSTLTVSNMSPEDSSIYLCSVPKGVELFFGSGTQLSVL.

This clonotype has only one observation. The gene calls are TRBV29-1 and TRBJ2-2, with a possible D match to TRBD1 (5 bases). The CDR3 is made up of 12 amino acids. Trimming took off 5 bases at V and 1 base at J, with 5 bases between the two ends. Germline CDR1 SQVTM, CDR2 ANQGSEA. CDR3 DNA sequence: TGCAGCGTTACAGGGAACACCGGGGAGCTGTTTTTT. Encoded protein: CSVTGNTGELFF.

This chain uses TRBV6-6 with TRBJ1-1; TRBD1 is a possible D gene (6 bases). The CDR3 is 16 residues long. The germline V gene has CDR1 MNHNY and CDR2 SVGAGI (reference sequence). Between the trimmed V and J ends, which lost 2 bases and 5 bases, there was a span of 18 bases. The CDR3: CASSYDTQGPVTEAFF. In DNA form, the CDR3 reads TGTGCCAGCAGTTACGACACACAGGGTCCGGTTACTGAAGCTTTCTTT.

The V and J genes are TRBV2 and TRBJ1-1, with unresolved D. Deletions cut 8 bases from V and 7 bases from J, with 11 bases between. From germline, CDR1 is SNHLY and CDR2 FYNNEI. The CDR3 loop spans 11 amino acids. CDR3 in amino acids: CASHLGSEAFF. The DNA for the CDR3 is TGTGCCAGCCATTTGGGGAGTGAAGCTTTCTTT.

The chain recombines TRBV9 with TRBJ1-1, with D unclear. CDR1 is SGDLS, CDR2 YYNGEE, per germline. Trimming shortened V by 4 bases and J by 2 bases, and 12 bases separated the two germline ends. The CDR3 is 14 amino acids. CDR3 loop: CASSPGGANTEAFF. CDR3 DNA sequence: TGTGCCAGCAGCCCCGGTGGCGCCAACACTGAAGCTTTCTTT.

The V gene is TRBV13, the J gene TRBJ2-6; the D gene is possibly TRBD2 (6 bases). Germline values: CDR1 PRHDT, CDR2 FYEKMQ (reference sequence). This CDR3 comprises 16 residues. The V and J ends lost 6 bases and 2 bases respectively, with 14 bases between them. This CDR3 is CASSLIAAAGANVLTF. CDR3 coding DNA: TGTGCCAGCAGTCTCATAGCGGCGGCTGGGGCCAACGTCCTGACTTTC. The whole variable domain, remainder taken from reference TRBV13 and TRBJ2-6, is AAGVIQSPRHLIKEKRETATLKCYPIPRHDTVYWYQQGPGQDPQFLISFYEKMQSDKGSIPDRFSAQQFSDYHSELNMSSLELGDSALYFCASSLIAAAGANVLTFGAGSRLTVL.

The chain combines TRBV10-2 with TRBJ1-1, with 7 positions matching TRBD1. In germline, CDR1 is WSHSY, CDR2 SAAADI. Trimming took 2 bases from V and 8 from J; bases not matched to a gene: 8. This CDR3 comprises 14 residues. CDR3 sequence: CASSESRRGREAFF. The CDR3 DNA is TGCGCCAGCAGTGAGAGTAGGAGGGGGCGCGAAGCTTTCTTT.

V and J are TRBV29-1 and TRBJ2-7; maybe TRBD1 (6 bases). The CDR3 covers 13 residues. Trimming removed 7 bases from V and 9 bases from J, with 22 bases in between. The V gene's germline CDR1 is SQVTM and CDR2 ANQGSEA. CDR3 protein: CSAPIPPGTRQYF. The CDR3 DNA is TGCAGCGCCCCCATCCCCCCCGGGACACGGCAGTACTTC.

The rearrangement uses TRBV7-8 and TRBJ1-2, with D possibly being TRBD1 (5 bases). V was shortened by 3 bases and J by 2 bases, with 10 bases between the two germline ends. The length of the CDR3 is 14 residues. Germline V gene sequence: CDR1 SGHVS, CDR2 FQNEAQ. The CDR3 region is CASSFGGENYGYTF. CDR3 DNA: TGTGCCAGCAGCTTTGGAGGGGAAAACTATGGCTACACCTTC.

This chain joins TRBV29-1 and TRBJ1-2; D unresolved. Germline V lookup: CDR1 SQVTM, CDR2 ANQGSEA. The V and J ends lost 0 bases and 0 bases respectively, with 11 bases between them. The CDR3 spans 15 residues. CDR3 nucleotide sequence: TGCAGCGTTGAAGAACTGACCGAAGCTAACTATGGCTACACCTTC. It specifies CSVEELTEANYGYTF.

This chain links TRBV19 with TRBJ1-1; 7 bases are a match to TRBD1. The V gene end was trimmed by 4 bases and the J gene end by 0 bases; junction bases not matched to a gene: 5. The CDR3 has 15 amino acids. In germline, CDR1 is LNHDA, CDR2 SQIVND (reference sequence). The CDR3 protein is CASSTPDRLNTEAFF. As DNA, the CDR3 is TGTGCCAGTAGTACACCGGACAGGCTGAACACTGAAGCTTTCTTT.

The V call is TRBV7-9, the J call TRBJ1-5; 7 positions match TRBD1. From germline, CDR1 is SEHNR and CDR2 FQNEAQ (reference sequence). The junction had 5 bases not matched to a gene; V was cut back by 2 bases and J by 1 base. This CDR3 is built from 16 residues. Here the CDR3 reads CASSLSPTGSNQPQHF. The CDR3 DNA reads TGTGCCAGCAGCTTATCCCCGACAGGGAGCAATCAGCCCCAGCATTTT.

This clonotype was detected only once. The chain is built from TRBV20-1 and TRBJ1-1; 8 bases fit TRBD1. The ends lost 1 base at V and 3 bases at J; junction bases unmatched: 4. Germline-derived CDR1 and CDR2 are DFQATT and SNEGSKA (reference sequence). The CDR3 runs 14 residues. The CDR3 DNA is TGCAGTGCTAGAGCATTGGACAGGGACACTGAAGCTTTCTTT. It yields the protein CSARALDRDTEAFF.

The chain uses TRBV12-5 and TRBJ2-5, with D perhaps given as TRBD1 or TRBD2 (5 bases each). Germline V CDR1 and CDR2: LGHNT, FRNRAP. Trimming left V 7 bases short and J 2 bases short, with 17 bases between. The CDR3 is 15 amino acids. The CDR3 DNA is TGTGCTAGTGTTCGCTCGGGACGGCCTCAAGAGACCCAGTACTTC. Its protein is CASVRSGRPQETQYF.

The chain employs TRBV27 and TRBJ1-1, with TRBD1 matching 7 bases. CDR1 and CDR2 from the germline V gene are MNHEY and SMNVEV (reference sequence). V lost 2 bases and J lost 11; bases outside the gene matches: 8. The CDR3 runs to 13 residues. The CDR3 DNA follows: TGTGCCAGCAGTTTACAAGGGGGCGCGAAGGCTTTCTTT. Its translation: CASSLQGGAKAFF.